The clone carrying this T cell receptor (beta chain) was seen at least ten times. This sample was taken from a study of T cells in Graves' hyperthyroidism and ophthalmopathy. Researchers amplified the TCR beta CDR3 regions from RNA transcripts. First-round RT-PCR targeting the TCR CDR3 was performed with the HTBI primer set. TCRdb redid the calling of the multiplex PCR reads with MiXCR, one entry per CDR3 protein. The data hold roughly 580,000 distinct CDR3 sequences, with 11% to 15% observed a single time. The CDR3 contains 14 residues. J lost 0 bases, V lost 7 bases, and 6 bases had no gene match. This TCR derives from a woman younger than 45 with Graves' hyperthyroidism that later progressed to Graves' ophthalmopathy. The chain is built from TRBV12-3 or TRBV12-4 and TRBJ2-7, with TRBD2 matching over 7 bases. The sequenced material came from blood. CDR3 coding DNA: TGTGCCAGCATCCGGAGCGGGACCTCCTACGAGCAGTACTTC. Translating it yields CASIRSGTSYEQYF.